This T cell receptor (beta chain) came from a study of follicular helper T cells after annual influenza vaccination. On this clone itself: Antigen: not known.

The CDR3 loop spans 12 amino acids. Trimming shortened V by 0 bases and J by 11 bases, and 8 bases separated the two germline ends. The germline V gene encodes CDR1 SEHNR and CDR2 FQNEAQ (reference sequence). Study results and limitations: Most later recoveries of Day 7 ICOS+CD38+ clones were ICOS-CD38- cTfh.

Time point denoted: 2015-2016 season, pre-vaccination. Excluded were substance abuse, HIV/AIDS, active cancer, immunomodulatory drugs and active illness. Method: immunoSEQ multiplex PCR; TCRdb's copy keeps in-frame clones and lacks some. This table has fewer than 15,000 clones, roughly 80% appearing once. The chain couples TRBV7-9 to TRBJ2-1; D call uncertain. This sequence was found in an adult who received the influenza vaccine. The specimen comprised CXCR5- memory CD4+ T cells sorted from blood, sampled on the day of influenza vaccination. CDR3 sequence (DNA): TGTGCCAGCAGCTTAGCGGCGACAAAGCAGTTCTTC. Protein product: CASSLAATKQFF. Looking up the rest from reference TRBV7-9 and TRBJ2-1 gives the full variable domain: DTGVSQNPRHKITKRGQNVTFRCDPISEHNRLYWYRQTLGQGPEFLTYFQNEAQLEKSRLLSDRFSAERPKGSFSTLEIQRTEQGDSAMYLCASSLAATKQFFGPGTRLTVL.